These 27 T cell receptor beta chains came from one sample sequenced in a study of cytomegalovirus exposure and HLA in healthy donors. The PCR ran on 60 Vbeta and 13 Jbeta primers. Profiling relied on immunoSEQ multiplex PCR, and the TCRdb table lists in-frame clones only, not all of them. The table includes some 78,000 clones, roughly 72% detected once. Input material: PBMCs. The source is a woman aged 40-49 years in good health and CMV-seropositive.

The rearrangement uses TRBV11-2 and TRBJ2-3; 10 nucleotides line up with TRBD2. The V segment lost 5 bases and the J segment 4 bases; nucleotides outside the gene matches: 15. The CDR3 has 18 residues. The germline CDR1 and CDR2 sequences are SGHAT and FQNNGV. In DNA, the CDR3 is TGTGCCAGCAGCCCGGGGGCTGCTAGCGGGAGTATAGCAGATACGCAGTATTTT. Its protein is CASSPGAASGSIADTQYF.

This clone was observed once. The chain links TRBV28 to TRBJ2-2; 9 nucleotides agree with TRBD1. V was pared by 10 bases and J by 5 bases, with 11 bases of the junction left unmatched. The CDR3 sequence is 15 residues long. Germline values: CDR1 MDHEN, CDR2 SYDVKM. This CDR3 is CATIPGQGGTGELFF. The CDR3, as DNA: TGTGCCACCATCCCGGGACAGGGTGGAACCGGGGAGCTGTTTTTT.

The J gene is TRBJ1-3, the V gene TRBV7-2; D is unclear. V dropped 4 bases and J dropped 4 bases, with 14 bases sitting between them. From germline, CDR1 is SGHTA and CDR2 FQGNSA. CDR3 length equals 15 residues. For the CDR3, the DNA is TGTGCCAGCAGCTCAAGACTAACCGAAGGAAACACCATATATTTT. Translating it yields CASSSRLTEGNTIYF.

This chain uses TRBV6-5 with TRBJ2-7; possibly TRBD1 for D (6 bases). Trimming removed 0 bases at V and 2 bases at J, with 11 bases between. Looked up from germline, CDR1 is MNHEY and CDR2 is SVGAGI. The CDR3 sequence is 15 residues long. CDR3: CASSYSNREPYEQYF. Here the CDR3 DNA reads TGTGCCAGCAGTTACTCGAACAGGGAACCCTACGAGCAGTACTTC.

This clone has more than one count but fewer than ten. CDR3 loop: CASTGQGNEKLFF. The CDR3 nucleotides are TGTGCCAGCACCGGACAGGGCAATGAAAAACTGTTTTTT. The chain has TRBV5-4 and TRBJ1-4; 8 bases agree with TRBD1. Trimming cost V 6 bases and J 5 bases; bases outside gene matches: 3. CDR3 size: 13 residues. The germline V gene has CDR1 SGHNT and CDR2 YYREEE (reference sequence).

The chain joins TRBV7-2 to TRBJ1-6, with D possibly TRBD1 on 6 matching bases. With 6 bases removed from V and 11 bases from J, the gap between germline ends came to 11 bases. Germline-derived CDR1 and CDR2 are SGHTA and FQGNSA. There are 12 residues in the CDR3. CDR3 nucleotides: TGTGCCAGCAGACAGGGCCCCCCACCCCTCCACTTT. Translating gives CASRQGPPPLHF.

This clone was seen a single time. The V call is TRBV5-5, the J call TRBJ2-2; 8 positions match TRBD1. Germline lookup yields CDR1 SGHKS and CDR2 YYEKEE (reference sequence). The CDR3 contains 17 residues. Trimming cost V 4 bases and J 3 bases; bases outside gene matches: 11. CDR3 region: CASSPPLETGDTGELFF. Here the CDR3 DNA reads TGTGCCAGCAGCCCGCCGCTTGAGACAGGGGACACCGGGGAGCTGTTTTTT.

The chain recombines TRBV6-7 with TRBJ2-3; D is uncertain. TRBV6-7 is assigned to the ORF class and has an uncertain function. This CDR3 spans 13 amino acids. The V and J ends lost 6 bases and 1 base respectively, with 8 bases between them. CDR3 protein: CASSHRCTDTQYF. The CDR3 nucleotides are TGTGCCAGCAGCCACAGATGCACAGATACGCAGTATTTT.

In its sample, this clone was seen a few times. The V call is TRBV11-3, the J call TRBJ2-2; the match to TRBD1 covers 11 bases. This CDR3 has 18 residues. Germline values: CDR1 SGHNT, CDR2 YENEEA. Germline trimming cut 5 bases from V and 2 bases from J; bases unmatched to any gene: 10. The CDR3 nucleotides read TGTGCCAGCAGCCCTTGGTGGGACAGGGGGAAAAACACCGGGGAGCTGTTTTTT. The encoded protein is CASSPWWDRGKNTGELFF.

This clone has more than one count but fewer than ten. The CDR3 DNA is TGTGCCAGCAGTCCACGGACCGGGACTAGCGGGAGGGTGCAGTACTTC. Translation: CASSPRTGTSGRVQYF. The J gene is TRBJ2-7, the V gene TRBV27, with TRBD2 matching over 16 bases. CDR1 MNHEY and CDR2 SMNVEV come from the germline V gene (reference sequence). The J segment lost 9 bases and the V segment lost 5 bases, leaving 10 bases of the junction unmatched. The CDR3 covers 16 residues.

This rearrangement joins TRBV30 to TRBJ1-5, with D perhaps TRBD1 (6 bases). Germline CDR1 is GTSNPN and CDR2 is SVGIG (reference sequence). V lost 0 bases and J 7 bases, leaving 16 bases between the germline ends. The CDR3 is 15 residues long. CDR3 region: CAWSVPDREDQPQHF. As DNA, the CDR3 is TGTGCCTGGAGTGTACCGGACAGAGAAGACCAGCCCCAGCATTTT.

The chain joins TRBV5-1 to TRBJ2-5, with 11 positions matching TRBD2. The CDR3 sequence is 15 residues long. Germline loops: CDR1 SGHRS, CDR2 YFSETQ. Germline trimming cut 5 bases from V and 5 bases from J; bases unmatched to any gene: 8. The CDR3 DNA reads TGCGCCAGCAGGTTCACTAGCGGGGGAACGGAGACCCAGTACTTC. Its translation is CASRFTSGGTETQYF.

On this clone: One end of the junction does not line up with germline, which may come from a read error. The V call is TRBV11-2, the J call TRBJ2-1; D gene ambiguous. The germline V gene encodes CDR1 SGHAT and CDR2 FQNNGV. The CDR3 is made up of 15 amino acids. CDR3 coding DNA: TGTGCCAGCAGCCTAGACCTGAGCTCCTACAATGAGCAGTTCTTC. Residues: CASSLDLSSYNEQFF.

CDR3 in amino acids: CASSLAGREQYF. CDR3 nucleotide sequence: TGTGCCAGCAGCTTAGCTGGGCGAGAGCAGTACTTC. V usage is TRBV7-6 and J usage is TRBJ2-7; D is uncertain. This CDR3 has 12 residues. V was shortened by 0 bases and J by 7 bases, with 7 bases between the two germline ends. Germline values: CDR1 SGHVS, CDR2 FNYEAQ.

This chain connects TRBV13 to TRBJ2-7; a weak D match, TRBD1 (5 bases). Per the germline V gene, CDR1 is PRHDT and CDR2 is FYEKMQ (reference sequence). Trimming took 3 bases from V and 6 from J, leaving 12 bases between them. This CDR3 contains 13 residues. The CDR3: CASSFSQGREQYF. DNA of the CDR3: TGTGCCAGCAGCTTCAGTCAGGGCCGCGAGCAGTACTTC.

This sequence joins TRBV7-2 and TRBJ2-7; 8 bases are shared with TRBD2. The germline CDR1 and CDR2 sequences are SGHTA and FQGNSA. There are 17 residues in the CDR3. Trimming cost V 4 bases and J 0 bases; bases outside gene matches: 11. CDR3 nucleotide sequence: TGTGCCAGCAGCTCGGGGGGGGCTAGCGGATTCTCCTACGAGCAGTACTTC. Encoded protein: CASSSGGASGFSYEQYF.

This chain uses TRBV6-5 with TRBJ1-2, with D possibly being TRBD1 (5 bases). Germline CDR1 is MNHEY and CDR2 is SVGAGI. The CDR3 is 14 residues long. Deletions cut 11 bases from V and 4 bases from J, with 20 bases between. The CDR3 nucleotides read TGTGCCTCATCCATGCGGGGGACGATCTATGGCTACACCTTC. This codes for CASSMRGTIYGYTF.

The rearrangement links TRBV30 to TRBJ2-5, with TRBD1 as a possible D gene (5 bases). The J call may be incorrect, as the DNA end agrees better with TRBJ2-7. Germline CDR1 and CDR2: GTSNPN and SVGIG (reference sequence). The CDR3 runs 14 residues. CDR3 in amino acids: CAWSHAGLGYEQYF. In DNA, the CDR3 is TGTGCCTGGAGTCATGCAGGGCTGGGCTACGAGCAGTACTTC.

The chain carries TRBV5-1 and TRBJ2-1, with a possible D match to TRBD2 (6 bases). This CDR3 has 14 residues. Trimming removed 4 bases from V and 0 bases from J, with 8 bases in between. Germline values: CDR1 SGHRS, CDR2 YFSETQ. The CDR3: CASSTDYSYNEQFF. For the CDR3, the DNA is TGCGCCAGCAGCACGGACTACTCCTACAATGAGCAGTTCTTC. Full variable domain (outside the CDR3, taken from reference TRBV5-1 and TRBJ2-1): KAGVTQTPRYLIKTRGQQVTLSCSPISGHRSVSWYQQTPGQGLQFLFEYFSETQRNKGNFPGRFSGRQFSNSRSEMNVSTLELGDSALYLCASSTDYSYNEQFFGPGTRLTVL.

The sample holds a few counts of this clone. V is TRBV4-1 and J is TRBJ1-5, with D perhaps TRBD1 (5 bases). This CDR3 has 16 residues. Per germline, CDR1 MGHRA and CDR2 YSYEKL. V lost 3 bases and J 2 bases, leaving 14 bases between the germline ends. The CDR3 spells CASSHIVGGGNQPQHF. The DNA of the CDR3 is TGCGCCAGCAGCCACATAGTGGGAGGGGGCAATCAGCCCCAGCATTTT.

The V call is TRBV5-1, the J call TRBJ1-4; TRBD1 matches at 10 bases. Germline V gives CDR1 SGHRS, CDR2 YFSETQ. The CDR3 contains 13 residues. The V gene end was trimmed by 7 bases and the J gene end by 3 bases; junction bases not matched to a gene: 0. CDR3 residues: CASGQGANEKLFF. CDR3 DNA: TGCGCCAGCGGACAGGGGGCTAATGAAAAACTGTTTTTT.

This clone was recorded a few times. The chain joins TRBV6-5 to TRBJ2-3; tentative D call: TRBD1 (6 bases). V was shortened by 0 bases and J by 4 bases, with 14 bases between the two germline ends. Germline V gives CDR1 MNHEY, CDR2 SVGAGI. The CDR3 has 16 residues. CDR3 in amino acids: CASSYSASGVSDTQYF. The DNA of the CDR3 is TGTGCCAGCAGTTACTCAGCTTCAGGGGTGTCAGATACGCAGTATTTT.

The J gene is TRBJ2-7, the V gene TRBV19, with D tentatively TRBD1 (6 bases). Germline V gene lookup returns CDR1 LNHDA and CDR2 SQIVND (reference sequence). Trimming stripped 5 bases from V and 0 bases from J, with 11 bases between. The CDR3 spans 14 residues. The DNA of the CDR3 is TGTGCCAGTAGTGCAACAGGGTACTCCTACGAGCAGTACTTC. The encoded protein is CASSATGYSYEQYF.

This clone was counted a single time. The CDR3 region has the DNA TGCGCCAGCGGGCACCCCGGACAGACGATCACCGGGGAGCTGTTTTTT. This translates into CASGHPGQTITGELFF. J is TRBJ2-2 and V is TRBV4-3; perhaps TRBD1 as D (6 bases). CDR1 is LGHNA, CDR2 YSLEER, per germline. Trimming removed 8 bases at V and 4 bases at J, with 20 bases between. The CDR3 contains 16 residues.

This clone has a single count. In DNA, the CDR3 is TGCGCCAGCAGCTTCACAGGCACCCAAGAGACCCAGTACTTC. Translation: CASSFTGTQETQYF. The chain recombines TRBV5-1 with TRBJ2-5; weak D call: TRBD1 (5 bases). Deletions cut 2 bases from V and 1 base from J, with 9 bases between. CDR1 is SGHRS, CDR2 YFSETQ, per germline. The CDR3 extends over 14 amino acids.

This chain uses TRBV9 with TRBJ2-5, with 7 nucleotides matching TRBD2. With 3 bases clipped from V and 4 bases from J, the junction kept 12 bases outside the gene matches. The CDR3 sequence is 16 residues long. Germline V gives CDR1 SGDLS, CDR2 YYNGEE. The CDR3 protein is CASSGYSGGTPETQYF. Written as DNA, the CDR3 is TGTGCCAGCAGCGGATATTCGGGAGGCACCCCAGAGACCCAGTACTTC.

The chain recombines TRBV28 with TRBJ1-2, with a tentative D call TRBD1 (5 bases). CDR1 is MDHEN, CDR2 SYDVKM, per germline. The CDR3 extends over 14 amino acids. V gave up 4 bases and J gave up 2 bases, with 11 bases separating them. The CDR3 region has the DNA TGTGCCAGCAGTTCAGGACAAAGGAACTATGGCTACACCTTC. The encoded protein is CASSSGQRNYGYTF.